A selection of T cell receptor beta chains follows, all from one sample in a study of OX40 agonist ivuxolimab in advanced cancers. TCRdb's table, derived via immunoSEQ multiplex PCR, lists solely in-frame clones and lacks some. The data contain tens of thousands of clones, about 90% of them singletons. The sequenced sample was CD4+ or CD8+ T cells sorted from blood, obtained in a trial of the OX40 agonist ivuxolimab. The receptors here all came from an adult with an advanced solid tumor such as melanoma, head and neck, liver or kidney cancer. The CDR3 runs from the conserved cysteine through the conserved F or W. Fields, in order: CDR3 protein, CDR3 DNA, V gene, J gene, clone size, D gene. D genes are given only for firm matches. The size entry is marked missing in some rows and otherwise reads once, few, many or a size class.

cdr3_aa: CASRGGQGNGNTEAFF
cdr3_nt: TGTGCCAGCAGGGGGGGACAGGGGAATGGAAACACTGAAGCTTTCTTT
v_call: TRBV5-6
j_call: TRBJ1-1
clone_size: -
d_call: TRBD1

cdr3_aa: CASSLTSGRRSTDTQYF
cdr3_nt: TGTGCCAGCAGCCTCACTAGCGGGAGGAGGAGCACAGATACGCAGTATTTT
v_call: TRBV7-3
j_call: TRBJ2-3
clone_size: -
d_call: TRBD2

cdr3_aa: CASGFRPTSGSSYNEQFF
cdr3_nt: TGTGCTAGTGGTTTCCGCCCTACTAGCGGGAGCTCCTACAATGAGCAGTTCTTC
v_call: TRBV12-5
j_call: TRBJ2-1
clone_size: -
d_call: TRBD2

cdr3_aa: CASSRAGDTQYF
cdr3_nt: TGTGCCAGTAGTCGGGCGGGAGATACGCAGTATTTT
v_call: TRBV19
j_call: TRBJ2-3
clone_size: -
d_call: -

cdr3_aa: CASSNRTGITDTQYF
cdr3_nt: TGTGCCAGCAGTAATAGGACAGGGATCACAGATACGCAGTATTTT
v_call: TRBV21-1
j_call: TRBJ2-3
clone_size: -
d_call: -

cdr3_aa: CASSLFGGSNTEAFF
cdr3_nt: TGTGCCAGCAGCTTATTTGGGGGATCGAACACTGAAGCTTTCTTT
v_call: TRBV7-6
j_call: TRBJ1-1
clone_size: -
d_call: -

cdr3_aa: CASSARDTYTDTQYF
cdr3_nt: TGTGCCAGCAGCGCCCGGGACACTTACACAGATACGCAGTATTTT
v_call: TRBV9
j_call: TRBJ2-3
clone_size: -
d_call: -

cdr3_aa: CAWSVRRGDQPQHF
cdr3_nt: TGTGCCTGGAGTGTACGAAGGGGGGATCAGCCCCAGCATTTT
v_call: TRBV30
j_call: TRBJ1-5
clone_size: -
d_call: -

cdr3_aa: CASRTGDSYGYTF
cdr3_nt: TGTGCCAGCAGGACAGGAGATTCCTATGGCTACACCTTC
v_call: TRBV6-5
j_call: TRBJ1-2
clone_size: -
d_call: -

cdr3_aa: CASSVATGPSSYEQYF
cdr3_nt: TGTGCCAGCAGCGTAGCTACAGGCCCGTCGTCCTACGAGCAGTACTTC
v_call: TRBV9
j_call: TRBJ2-7
clone_size: -
d_call: -

cdr3_aa: CASRLTRMEFETLHF
cdr3_nt: TGTGCCAGCAGGCTCACAAGGATGGAGTTCGAGACCCTCCACTTT
v_call: TRBV7-2
j_call: TRBJ1-6
clone_size: few
d_call: -

cdr3_aa: CASKNTWTGAAKNIQYF
cdr3_nt: TGTGCCAGCAAGAATACCTGGACAGGGGCAGCCAAAAACATTCAGTACTTC
v_call: TRBV27
j_call: TRBJ2-4
clone_size: once
d_call: TRBD1

cdr3_aa: CASSPGLAGLGELFF
cdr3_nt: TGTGCCAGCTCACCTGGACTAGCGGGATTGGGGGAGCTGTTTTTT
v_call: TRBV18
j_call: TRBJ2-2
clone_size: -
d_call: TRBD2

cdr3_aa: CASSLGGPGNTIYF
cdr3_nt: TGTGCCAGCAGCTTAGGTGGCCCTGGAAACACCATATATTTT
v_call: TRBV7-9
j_call: TRBJ1-3
clone_size: -
d_call: -

cdr3_aa: CASSEAGHTGGNGYTF
cdr3_nt: TGTGCCAGCAGCGAGGCGGGACATACTGGGGGAAATGGCTACACCTTC
v_call: TRBV9
j_call: TRBJ1-2
clone_size: -
d_call: -

cdr3_aa: CASSSTVGANVLTF
cdr3_nt: TGTGCCAGCAGCTCGACGGTGGGGGCCAACGTCCTGACTTTC
v_call: TRBV11-3
j_call: TRBJ2-6
clone_size: -
d_call: -

cdr3_aa: CASSQDSPPGLYETQYF
cdr3_nt: TGCGCCAGCAGCCAAGACTCGCCCCCGGGGTTGTACGAGACCCAGTACTTC
v_call: TRBV4-3
j_call: TRBJ2-5
clone_size: -
d_call: -

cdr3_aa: CASSWGIGLQETQYF
cdr3_nt: TGTGCCAGCAGCTGGGGCATAGGGCTTCAAGAGACCCAGTACTTC
v_call: TRBV5-1
j_call: TRBJ2-5
clone_size: once
d_call: -

cdr3_aa: CASSGQGLAGGEQFF
cdr3_nt: TGTGCCAGCAGCGGACAGGGACTAGCGGGAGGTGAGCAGTTCTTC
v_call: TRBV9
j_call: TRBJ2-1
clone_size: -
d_call: TRBD2

cdr3_aa: CASSLDGGNYGYTF
cdr3_nt: TGTGCCAGCAGCTTAGATGGGGGGAACTATGGCTACACCTTC
v_call: TRBV11-3
j_call: TRBJ1-2
clone_size: -
d_call: -

cdr3_aa: CASSVVPQHSVNTIYF
cdr3_nt: TGTGCCAGCAGCGTAGTCCCGCAGCATAGCGTAAACACCATATATTTT
v_call: TRBV9
j_call: TRBJ1-3
clone_size: -
d_call: -

cdr3_aa: CASSPPLGTGVKGQNYGYTF
cdr3_nt: TGTGCCAGCAGTCCGCCTCTAGGGACAGGGGTTAAGGGCCAAAACTATGGCTACACCTTC
v_call: TRBV28
j_call: TRBJ1-2
clone_size: -
d_call: TRBD1

cdr3_aa: CASSIDPSSTEAFF
cdr3_nt: TGTGCCAGTAGTATAGACCCCTCCAGCACTGAAGCTTTCTTT
v_call: TRBV19
j_call: TRBJ1-1
clone_size: -
d_call: -

cdr3_aa: CASSRQVYYGYTF
cdr3_nt: TGTGCCAGCAGCCGACAGGTATACTATGGCTACACCTTC
v_call: TRBV5-8
j_call: TRBJ1-2
clone_size: -
d_call: -

cdr3_aa: CASSQWEPKNIQYF
cdr3_nt: TGTGCCAGTAGTCAGTGGGAGCCGAAAAACATTCAGTACTTC
v_call: TRBV19
j_call: TRBJ2-4
clone_size: -
d_call: -

cdr3_aa: CASSFSRSGNQPQHF
cdr3_nt: TGCGCCAGCAGCTTTTCCAGGTCTGGGAATCAGCCCCAGCATTTT
v_call: TRBV4-3
j_call: TRBJ1-5
clone_size: -
d_call: -

cdr3_aa: CASSLYSSSSGNTIYF
cdr3_nt: TGTGCCAGCAGCTTATACAGCTCGAGCTCTGGAAACACCATATATTTT
v_call: TRBV7-2
j_call: TRBJ1-3
clone_size: -
d_call: -

cdr3_aa: CASSLPGQGVYEQYF
cdr3_nt: TGTGCCAGCAGTCTCCCGGGACAGGGCGTATACGAGCAGTACTTC
v_call: TRBV6-6
j_call: TRBJ2-7
clone_size: -
d_call: TRBD1

cdr3_aa: CASRTPPGTSGIRTNYEQYF
cdr3_nt: TGTGCCAGCAGAACCCCTCCTGGGACTAGCGGGATACGGACTAATTACGAGCAGTACTTC
v_call: TRBV6-8
j_call: TRBJ2-7
clone_size: -
d_call: TRBD2

cdr3_aa: CSVEGSEGQPQHF
cdr3_nt: TGCAGCGTTGAAGGGTCTGAGGGGCAGCCCCAGCATTTT
v_call: TRBV29-1
j_call: TRBJ1-5
clone_size: -
d_call: -

cdr3_aa: CASSLTGGWSDEKLFF
cdr3_nt: TGTGCCAGCAGCTTGACAGGGGGCTGGAGTGATGAAAAACTGTTTTTT
v_call: TRBV7-9
j_call: TRBJ1-4
clone_size: -
d_call: TRBD1

cdr3_aa: CASSQHLFGLARYNEQFF
cdr3_nt: TGCGCCAGCAGCCAACATTTATTTGGACTAGCGCGGTACAATGAGCAGTTCTTC
v_call: TRBV4-1
j_call: TRBJ2-1
clone_size: few
d_call: TRBD2

cdr3_aa: CASSQEGTVIKNIQYF
cdr3_nt: TGTGCCAGCTCACAAGAAGGGACAGTTATAAAAAACATTCAGTACTTC
v_call: TRBV18
j_call: TRBJ2-4
clone_size: -
d_call: TRBD1

cdr3_aa: CASSITGTPDTQYF
cdr3_nt: TGTGCCAGTAGTATCACAGGGACGCCAGATACGCAGTATTTT
v_call: TRBV19
j_call: TRBJ2-3
clone_size: once
d_call: -

cdr3_aa: CASTPSWGARETQYF
cdr3_nt: TGTGCCAGCACCCCATCATGGGGGGCAAGAGAGACCCAGTACTTC
v_call: TRBV6-1
j_call: TRBJ2-5
clone_size: once
d_call: -

cdr3_aa: CAWSGLTSGRSYEQYF
cdr3_nt: TGTGCCTGGAGTGGTTTGACTAGCGGGAGGTCCTACGAGCAGTACTTC
v_call: TRBV30
j_call: TRBJ2-7
clone_size: -
d_call: TRBD2

cdr3_aa: CASSPQETQYF
cdr3_nt: TGTGCCAGCAGCCCGCAAGAGACCCAGTACTTC
v_call: TRBV7-9
j_call: TRBJ2-5
clone_size: few
d_call: -

cdr3_aa: CASGLYGGGNQPQHF
cdr3_nt: TGTGCTAGTGGTTTGTACGGGGGGGGCAATCAGCCCCAGCATTTT
v_call: TRBV12-5
j_call: TRBJ1-5
clone_size: once
d_call: -

cdr3_aa: CASSLDPGGNTIYF
cdr3_nt: TGTGCCAGCAGCTTAGATCCTGGGGGAAACACCATATATTTT
v_call: TRBV11-3
j_call: TRBJ1-3
clone_size: -
d_call: -

cdr3_aa: CASSYSPRGGNQPQHF
cdr3_nt: TGTGCCAGCAGTTACTCGCCGAGGGGGGGCAATCAGCCCCAGCATTTT
v_call: TRBV6-6
j_call: TRBJ1-5
clone_size: -
d_call: -

cdr3_aa: CASSKVLISPLHF
cdr3_nt: TGTGCCAGCAGCAAAGTCCTTATTTCACCCCTCCACTTT
v_call: TRBV21-1
j_call: TRBJ1-6
clone_size: -
d_call: -

cdr3_aa: CASTRTGGTDTQYF
cdr3_nt: TGTGCCAGCACCAGGACAGGGGGCACAGATACGCAGTATTTT
v_call: TRBV28
j_call: TRBJ2-3
clone_size: once
d_call: TRBD1

cdr3_aa: CASSEAGGVHQPQHF
cdr3_nt: TGTGCCAGCAGTGAAGCGGGGGGGGTACATCAGCCCCAGCATTTT
v_call: TRBV6-1
j_call: TRBJ1-5
clone_size: -
d_call: -

cdr3_aa: CASSLVREIPTDTQYF
cdr3_nt: TGTGCCAGCAGCTTAGTACGGGAGATCCCCACAGATACGCAGTATTTT
v_call: TRBV7-9
j_call: TRBJ2-3
clone_size: -
d_call: -

cdr3_aa: CASSFSLNRQLQETQYF
cdr3_nt: TGCGCCAGCAGCTTTTCCCTAAATAGACAGCTACAAGAGACCCAGTACTTC
v_call: TRBV5-1
j_call: TRBJ2-5
clone_size: few
d_call: -

cdr3_aa: CASSSWDKGGFYGYTF
cdr3_nt: TGCGCCAGCAGCTCGTGGGACAAAGGAGGATTCTATGGCTACACCTTC
v_call: TRBV5-1
j_call: TRBJ1-2
clone_size: -
d_call: -

cdr3_aa: CASTPTSGIGEQYF
cdr3_nt: TGCGCCAGCACCCCGACTAGCGGGATCGGCGAGCAGTACTTC
v_call: TRBV5-1
j_call: TRBJ2-7
clone_size: -
d_call: TRBD2